The text below deals with one T cell receptor beta chain. Regarding time point: blood at routine non-recurrence follow-up after resection. Whole RNA came from tumor, nontumor lung or frozen PBMC and was sequenced without being sorted. These data are taken from a study of spatial heterogeneity in lung cancer. Looking at the study overall: Beta-chain sequences were consistently detected more often than alpha-chain sequences.

The study tagged each TCR cDNA molecule with a unique molecular identifier. MiXCR, run by TCRdb on the 5' RACE reads, gives a single entry per CDR3 protein. Altogether about 120,000 distinct CDR3 sequences are present, 9.5% to 15% being singletons, with the ten largest covering around 17%. Germline V CDR1 and CDR2: DFQATT, SNEGSKA (reference sequence). The CDR3 has 18 residues. The V and J ends lost 2 bases and 0 bases, in that order; junction bases with no gene match: 10. The V gene is TRBV20-1, the J gene TRBJ1-6; 7 nucleotides match TRBD1. This material consisted of PBMCs, taken at follow-up. This receptor was identified in a male donor with early-stage non-small cell lung cancer. The CDR3 reads CSARKLSRQGSYNSPLHF. CDR3 DNA sequence: TGCAGTGCTAGAAAGCTGAGTCGACAGGGCTCCTATAATTCACCCCTCCACTTT.